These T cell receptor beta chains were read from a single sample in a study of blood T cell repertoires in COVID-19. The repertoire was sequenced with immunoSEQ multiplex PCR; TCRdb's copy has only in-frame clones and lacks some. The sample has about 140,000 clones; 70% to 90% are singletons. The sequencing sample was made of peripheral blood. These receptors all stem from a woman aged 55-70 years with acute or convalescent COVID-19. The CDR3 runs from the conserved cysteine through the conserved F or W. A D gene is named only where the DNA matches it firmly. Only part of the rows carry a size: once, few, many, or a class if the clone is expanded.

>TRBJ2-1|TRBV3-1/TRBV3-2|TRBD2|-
TGTGCCAGCAGCGGCGGGGGGGCGTACAATGAGCAGTTCTTC
CASSGGGAYNEQFF
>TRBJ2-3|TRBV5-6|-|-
TGTGCCAGCAGCTTCTGGCGGGGCCCCACAGATACGCAGTATTTT
CASSFWRGPTDTQYF
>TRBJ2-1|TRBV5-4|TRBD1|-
TGTGCCAGCAGCACGCCGGGACAGGGCCTCAATGAGCAGTTCTTC
CASSTPGQGLNEQFF
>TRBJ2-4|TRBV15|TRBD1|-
TGTGCCACCAGCCAACAGGGGGCGAACATTCAGTACTTC
CATSQQGANIQYF
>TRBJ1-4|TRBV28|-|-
TGTGCCAGCAGGGGCGAAAGAGCGGGCTATTCTAATGAAAAACTGTTTTTT
CASRGERAGYSNEKLFF
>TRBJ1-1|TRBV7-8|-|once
TGTGCCAGCAGCTTAAACAGAATCGACACTGAAGCTTTCTTT
CASSLNRIDTEAFF
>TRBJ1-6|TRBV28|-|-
TGTGCCAGCAGTCCACCGGGACTACATATTAGGTCCCTCCACTTT
CASSPPGLHIRSLHF
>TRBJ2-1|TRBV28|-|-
TGTGCCAGCAGCCCCAGGCCCCGTGGCCAGTTCTTC
CASSPRPRGQFF
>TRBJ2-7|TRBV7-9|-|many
TGTGCCAGCAGCCTCCCGGGACAACTCTACGAGCAGTACTTC
CASSLPGQLYEQYF
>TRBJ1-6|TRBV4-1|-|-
TGCGCCAGCAGCCAAGATCTCCCCGTCGTGTATTCACCCCTCCACTTT
CASSQDLPVVYSPLHF
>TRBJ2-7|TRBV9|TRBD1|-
TGTGCCAGCAGCGTTGGGACAGCATCCTACGAGCAGTACTTC
CASSVGTASYEQYF
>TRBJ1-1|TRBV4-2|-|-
TGTGCCAGCAGCCAAGTTATGGCAGGGGCTGAAGCTTTCTTT
CASSQVMAGAEAFF
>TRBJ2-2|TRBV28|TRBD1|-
TGTGCCAGCAACAGGGGGCGGACGGGCGGGGAGCTGTTTTTT
CASNRGRTGGELFF
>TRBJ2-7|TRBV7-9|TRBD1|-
TGTGCCAGCAGCTTAGCGAAGGACAGGGGCTACGAGCAGTACTTC
CASSLAKDRGYEQYF
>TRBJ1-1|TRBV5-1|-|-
TGCGCCAGCAGCTTGGTGGAAGCAGGGAACACTGAAGCTTTCTTT
CASSLVEAGNTEAFF
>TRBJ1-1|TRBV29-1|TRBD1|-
TGCAGCGTTGACCGACAGGGTCGGAACACTGAAGCTTTCTTT
CSVDRQGRNTEAFF
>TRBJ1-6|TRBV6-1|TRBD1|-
TGTGCCAGCAGTGACAGGGGGAACTCACCCCTCCACTTT
CASSDRGNSPLHF
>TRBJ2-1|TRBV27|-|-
TGTGCCAGCAGTCCTCTCCGGGGGAGCTCCTACAATGAGCAGTTCTTC
CASSPLRGSSYNEQFF
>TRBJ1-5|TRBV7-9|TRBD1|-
TGTGCCAGCAGCTTAGACGGGACAGCCCCCCAGCATTTT
CASSLDGTAPQHF
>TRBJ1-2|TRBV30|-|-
TGTGCCTGGACAGGGGAATTCTATGGCTACACCTTC
CAWTGEFYGYTF
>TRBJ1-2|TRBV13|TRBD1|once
TGTGCCAGCAGCTCATCAGGGGGTCCCAGCTATGGCTACACCTTC
CASSSSGGPSYGYTF
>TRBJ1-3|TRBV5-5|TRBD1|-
TGTGCCAGCAGCCCGGACAGGGTGCGAAACACCATATATTTT
CASSPDRVRNTIYF
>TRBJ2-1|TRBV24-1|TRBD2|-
TGTGCCACCAGTGATGGTTTCGGACTAGCTAAACCCAACTCCTACAATGAGCAGTTCTTC
CATSDGFGLAKPNSYNEQFF
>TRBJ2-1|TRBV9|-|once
TGTGCCAGCAGCGTAGGGGTAGGGGACAATGAGCAGTTCTTC
CASSVGVGDNEQFF
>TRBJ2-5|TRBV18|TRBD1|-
TGTGCCAGCTCACCACTGGGGACAGGGGAAGAGACCCAGTACTTC
CASSPLGTGEETQYF
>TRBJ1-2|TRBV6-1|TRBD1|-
TGTGCCAGCAGTGAAACGGGAGACAGGGGGAGAGGCTACACCTTC
CASSETGDRGRGYTF
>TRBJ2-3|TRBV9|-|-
TGTGCCAGCAGCGCCTTCAGGGTCAGCACAGATACGCAGTATTTT
CASSAFRVSTDTQYF
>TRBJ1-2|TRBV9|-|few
TGTGCCAGCAGCGTAGAGGCAGGGTGGGGCTATGGCTACACCTTC
CASSVEAGWGYGYTF
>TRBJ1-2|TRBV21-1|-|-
TGTGCCAGCAGCAAAAATGTGGACAGTAACTATGGCTACACCTTC
CASSKNVDSNYGYTF
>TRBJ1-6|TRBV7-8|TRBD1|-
TGTGCCAGCAGCTTAGTAGGGACAGGGAGAAATAATTCACCCCTCCACTTT
CASSLVGTGRNNSPLHF
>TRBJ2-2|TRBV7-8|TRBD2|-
TGTGCCAGCAGTCTAGCGGGGGGGGCGAACACCGGGGAGCTGTTTTTT
CASSLAGGANTGELFF
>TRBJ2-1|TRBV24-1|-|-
TGTGCCACCAGTGATTTAGTTGGGGCTGAGCAGTTCTTC
CATSDLVGAEQFF